This T cell receptor beta chain was retrieved from a study of lymphopenia after photon versus proton radiotherapy. Method: immunoSEQ multiplex PCR; TCRdb's copy keeps in-frame clones and lacks some. The data show 70,000 or so clones, under 95% seen once. CDR3 size: 16 residues. Trimming took off 4 bases at V and 0 bases at J, with 15 bases between the two ends. Per the germline V gene, CDR1 is MRHNA and CDR2 is SNTAGT. Sample: peripheral blood, taken from a patient treated with photon-based radiotherapy. The chain recombines TRBV6-4 with TRBJ1-1; D gene unclear. This TCR was recovered from a woman in her 40s with cholangiocarcinoma. CDR3 nucleotides: TGTGCCAGCAGTGCTACGACCGGTAGGGTGAACACTGAAGCTTTCTTT. Its translation: CASSATTGRVNTEAFF.